Described below is a single T cell receptor (beta chain) sequence and its context. The antigen remains unidentified. This entry belongs to a study of beta chain features in type 1 diabetes. Whole-study results and caveats: The cDNA sequencing approach could over-represent high-TCR-expressing cells. Shorter TCRB CDR3s, moderately but significantly so, were found in Type 1 diabetes patients in all four CD4+ subsets.

Trimming removed 0 bases from V and 3 bases from J, with 10 bases in between. There are 15 residues in the CDR3. CDR1 is SGHDT and CDR2 is YYEEEE in the germline V gene. The sequenced template was cDNA made from the entire isolated RNA. Naive, central memory and regulatory T cell samples came to a mean of about 4 million reads. Clones were read by immunoSEQ multiplex PCR, and TCRdb kept only the in-frame ones, dropping some. The sample yields 200,000 to 300,000 clones, roughly 14% seen once. The chain employs TRBV5-6 and TRBJ1-5, with a possible D match to TRBD1 (5 bases). This sequence originates from a man aged 30 to 39 with type 1 diabetes. Sequenced input: naive CD4+ T cells from blood. The CDR3 coding sequence is TGTGCCAGCAGCTTGGCAGGGACTGACAATCAGCCCCAGCATTTT. The encoded protein is CASSLAGTDNQPQHF.